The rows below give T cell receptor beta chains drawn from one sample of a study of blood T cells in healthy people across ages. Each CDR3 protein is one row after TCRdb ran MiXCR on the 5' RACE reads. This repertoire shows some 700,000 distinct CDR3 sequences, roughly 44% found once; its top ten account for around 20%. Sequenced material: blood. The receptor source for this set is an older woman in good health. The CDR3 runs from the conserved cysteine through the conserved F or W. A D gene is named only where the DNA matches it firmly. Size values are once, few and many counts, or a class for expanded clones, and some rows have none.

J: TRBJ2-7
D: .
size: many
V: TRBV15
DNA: TGTGCCACCAGCAGAGATGGGGCTAGCGTTCGCGAGCAGTACTTC
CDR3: CATSRDGASVREQYF

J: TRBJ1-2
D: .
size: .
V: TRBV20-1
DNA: TGCAGTGTTCAGACAGGTGCTAACTATGGCTACACCTTC
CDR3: CSVQTGANYGYTF

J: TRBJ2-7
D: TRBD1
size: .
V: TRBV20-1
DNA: TGCAGTGTTAGAGAGGACAGGGATCGCTCCTACGAGCAGTACTTC
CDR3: CSVREDRDRSYEQYF

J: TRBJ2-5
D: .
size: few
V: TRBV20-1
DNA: TGCAGTGCTGGCGAAGGGGGGCCGGAGACCCAGTACTTC
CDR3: CSAGEGGPETQYF

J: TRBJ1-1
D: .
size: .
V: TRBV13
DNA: TGTGCCAGTTTACAGGGGAACACTGAAGCTTTCTTT
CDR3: CASLQGNTEAFF

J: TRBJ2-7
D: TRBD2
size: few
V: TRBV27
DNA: TGTGCCAGCAGTCCCCTCTCTAGCGGGAGGGCCGACGAGCAGTACTTC
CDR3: CASSPLSSGRADEQYF

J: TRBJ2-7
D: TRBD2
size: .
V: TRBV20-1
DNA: TGCAGTGCTTGGGGGGGGGTAGGGAATGAGCAGTACTTC
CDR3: CSAWGGVGNEQYF

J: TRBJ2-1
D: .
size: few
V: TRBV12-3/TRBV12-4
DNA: TGTGCCAGCTCCGGGACTCCGGCGGATGAGCAGTTCTTC
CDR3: CASSGTPADEQFF

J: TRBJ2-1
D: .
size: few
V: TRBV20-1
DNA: TGCAGTGCTGGACGAAACAATGAGCAGTTCTTC
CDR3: CSAGRNNEQFF

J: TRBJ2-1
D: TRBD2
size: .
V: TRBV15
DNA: TGTGCCACCAGCAGAGTTTCGCGAGCGGGAGACAATGAGCAGTTCTTC
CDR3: CATSRVSRAGDNEQFF

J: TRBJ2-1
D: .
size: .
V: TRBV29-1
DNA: TGCAGCGTTACAAACCGGGGCTATGAGCAGTTCTTC
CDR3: CSVTNRGYEQFF

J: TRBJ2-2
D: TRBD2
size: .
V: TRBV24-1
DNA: TGTGCCACCAGTGGAGCGGGAGAGTACACCGGGGAGCTGTTTTTT
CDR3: CATSGAGEYTGELFF

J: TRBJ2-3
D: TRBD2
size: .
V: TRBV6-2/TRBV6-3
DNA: TGTGCCAGCAGTTACAGGACTAGCGGGGGGCCGGCCACGCAGTATTTT
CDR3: CASSYRTSGGPATQYF

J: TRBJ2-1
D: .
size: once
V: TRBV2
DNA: TGTGCCTGCAGTGCGGACCCGATGATGGGGGAGCAGTTCTTC
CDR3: CACSADPMMGEQFF

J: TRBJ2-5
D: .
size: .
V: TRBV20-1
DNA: TGCAGTGCTAAAGGACCCCTGCGACAAGAGACCCAGTACTTC
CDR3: CSAKGPLRQETQYF

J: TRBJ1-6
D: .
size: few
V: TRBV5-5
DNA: TGTGCCAGCAGCTTGGAACCGATTAATAATTCACCCCTCCACTTT
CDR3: CASSLEPINNSPLHF

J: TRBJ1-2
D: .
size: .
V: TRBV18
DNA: TGTGCCAGCTCAAAGGTCTTGGCGGACCCTACCGGCTACACCTTC
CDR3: CASSKVLADPTGYTF

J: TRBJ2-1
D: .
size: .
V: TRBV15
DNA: TGTGCCACCAGCAGACGCCTAGGTTTGGAGACCCAGTTCTTC
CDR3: CATSRRLGLETQFF

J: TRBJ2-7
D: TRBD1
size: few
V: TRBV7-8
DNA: TGTGCCAGCAGCTTAGAAGGGACAGGGGGCTTCTACGAGCAGTACTTC
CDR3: CASSLEGTGGFYEQYF

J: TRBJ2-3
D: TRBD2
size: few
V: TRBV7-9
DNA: TGTGCCAGCAGCGCCGGGGGGAATACGCAGTATTTT
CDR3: CASSAGGNTQYF

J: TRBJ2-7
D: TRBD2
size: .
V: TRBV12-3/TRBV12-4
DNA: TGTGCCTGCAGTATCTCGACTAGCGGGCGACCCTACGAGCAGTACTTC
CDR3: CACSISTSGRPYEQYF

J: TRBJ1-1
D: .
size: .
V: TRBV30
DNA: TGTGCCTGGAGTGTAGACGACGGCACTGAAGCTTTCTTT
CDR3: CAWSVDDGTEAFF

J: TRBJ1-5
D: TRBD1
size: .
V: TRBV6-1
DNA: TGTGCCAGCGGGGGTCCGGGACAGGGGCGCCAGGGGCAGCCCCAGCATTTT
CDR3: CASGGPGQGRQGQPQHF

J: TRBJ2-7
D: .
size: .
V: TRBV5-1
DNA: TGCGCCAGCAGCTTCTCAGAAGGCAATGAGCAGTACTTC
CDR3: CASSFSEGNEQYF

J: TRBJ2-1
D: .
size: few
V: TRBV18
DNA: TGTGCCAGCTCACCACCGGAGGCCTCGTCCTACAATGAGCAGTTCTTC
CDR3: CASSPPEASSYNEQFF

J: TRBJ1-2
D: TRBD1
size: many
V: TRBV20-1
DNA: TGCAGTGCTAGTCCCACAGGGGGCGGCTATGGCTACACCTTC
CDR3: CSASPTGGGYGYTF

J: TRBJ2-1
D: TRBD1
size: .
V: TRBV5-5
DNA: TGTGCCAGCAGCTTGGTAGGACAGGGGACCTACAATGAGCAGTTCTTC
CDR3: CASSLVGQGTYNEQFF

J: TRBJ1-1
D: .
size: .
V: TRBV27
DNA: TGTGCCAGCAGTACAACGCCGGGACTAGAGGGCACTGAAGCTTTCTTT
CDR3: CASSTTPGLEGTEAFF

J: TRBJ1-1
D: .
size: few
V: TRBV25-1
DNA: TGTGCCAGCAGTGAATTCACGGGGGCCACTGAAGCTTTCTTT
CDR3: CASSEFTGATEAFF